Listed below are T cell receptor beta chains from one sample, sequenced in a study of post-analysis software for immune sequencing data. TCRdb passed the PCR reads through MiXCR, listing each CDR3 protein once. This sample has roughly 170,000 distinct CDR3 sequences, with around 30% found just once. Material: blood. These TCRs come from a girl between 10 and 17 years old with multiple sclerosis. The CDR3 runs from the conserved cysteine through the conserved F or W. A D gene is named only where the DNA matches it firmly. Expanded clones get a size class; other rows say once, few or many, or leave the size out.

j_call d_call cdr3_length clone_size v_call cdr3_aa cdr3_nt
TRBJ1-2 . 12 many TRBV20-1 CSAPRGNYGYTF TGCAGTGCCCCCAGGGGTAACTATGGCTACACCTTC
TRBJ2-5 TRBD2 16 . TRBV4-3 CASSQDLPAGEETQYF TGCGCCAGCAGCCAAGATCTCCCAGCGGGGGAAGAGACCCAGTACTTC
TRBJ2-5 . 12 few TRBV3-1 CASRRVQETQYF TGTGCCAGCAGGAGGGTCCAAGAGACCCAGTACTTC
TRBJ1-1 . 15 . TRBV6-6 CASSSPGSERTEAFF TGTGCCAGCAGTTCTCCGGGCTCAGAGAGGACTGAAGCTTTCTTT
TRBJ1-1 . 14 . TRBV5-1 CASSFTGMRAEAFF TGCGCCAGCAGTTTCACAGGGATGCGAGCTGAAGCTTTCTTT
TRBJ2-7 . 12 . TRBV7-2 CASSSLMGEQYF TGTGCCAGCAGCTCTCTCATGGGGGAGCAGTACTTC
TRBJ2-6 . 18 few TRBV4-2 CAGSHPISVPSGANVLTF TGTGCCGGCAGCCACCCCATTTCAGTTCCCTCTGGGGCCAACGTCCTGACTTTC
TRBJ2-5 . 12 few TRBV11-2 CASSQKQETQYF TGTGCCAGCAGCCAAAAGCAAGAGACCCAGTACTTC
TRBJ2-1 . 17 few TRBV5-1 CASSLFVGYSSYNEQFF TGCGCCAGCAGCTTGTTTGTGGGGTACAGCTCCTACAATGAGCAGTTCTTC
TRBJ1-1 . 16 . TRBV11-2 CASSPNGYLLDTEAFF TGTGCCAGCAGCCCCAACGGTTATCTTTTGGACACTGAAGCTTTCTTT
TRBJ1-2 . 15 many TRBV18 CASSPAETVNYGYTF TGTGCCAGCTCACCAGCAGAGACCGTTAACTATGGCTACACCTTC
TRBJ2-7 . 15 many TRBV6-5 CASSYTSRASYEQYF TGTGCCAGCAGTTACACCTCGAGGGCGTCCTACGAGCAGTACTTC
TRBJ2-1 . 15 many TRBV27 CASSLRPYSYNEQFF TGTGCCAGCAGTTTAAGGCCGTACTCCTACAATGAGCAGTTCTTC
TRBJ1-2 . 13 . TRBV24-1 CATRGTAKGGYTF TGTGCCACCAGGGGGACGGCGAAGGGAGGCTACACCTTC
TRBJ2-1 TRBD2 17 . TRBV24-1 CATSDPAGGVQGREQFF TGTGCCACCAGTGATCCCGCGGGGGGGGTACAGGGCCGGGAGCAGTTCTTC
TRBJ2-3 . 12 . TRBV27 CASSLSAATQYF TGTGCCAGCAGTTTATCGGCCGCTACGCAGTATTTT
TRBJ2-7 . 14 . TRBV7-9 CASTTLTVGYEQYF TGTGCCAGCACCACCTTGACAGTGGGCTACGAGCAGTACTTC
TRBJ1-2 TRBD1 14 . TRBV12-3/TRBV12-4 CASSRGQGSGGYTF TGTGCCAGCAGTCGCGGACAGGGGTCAGGGGGCTACACCTTC
TRBJ2-3 TRBD1 13 . TRBV10-2 CASRDSSTGTQYF TGCGCCTCCCGGGACAGTAGCACAGGTACGCAGTATTTT
TRBJ2-5 . 14 few TRBV5-1 CASSLGFGKETRYF TGCGCCAGCAGCTTGGGATTCGGGAAAGAGACCCGGTACTTC
TRBJ2-7 TRBD2 18 few TRBV20-1 CSASGGLAGERGTYEQYF TGCAGTGCTAGTGGGGGACTAGCGGGAGAAAGGGGCACCTACGAGCAGTACTTC
TRBJ2-4 . 15 many TRBV7-2 CASSSTQNGGDIQYF TGTGCCAGCAGCTCGACCCAAAACGGCGGGGACATTCAGTACTTC
TRBJ2-7 . 15 many TRBV3-1 CASSQDPRSTDEQYF TGTGCCAGCAGCCAAGACCCCCGCTCGACTGACGAGCAGTACTTC
TRBJ1-2 TRBD1 15 . TRBV7-3 CASSPGTGGHYGYTF TGTGCCAGCAGCCCAGGGACAGGGGGCCACTATGGCTACACCTTC